This T cell receptor beta chain was retrieved from a study of cytomegalovirus exposure and HLA in healthy donors. Separate from the approximately 670-subject first cohort, the roughly 120-subject validation cohort was the one that the donors belonged to. Clones were sequenced by immunoSEQ multiplex PCR, and TCRdb holds only the in-frame ones, with some missing. Found here are roughly 63,000 clones, about 89% of them singletons; the top ten hold 0.95% to 1.5%. Germline assignment: CDR1 ENHRY and CDR2 SYGVKD. CDR3 length: 15 residues. V lost 2 bases and J 5 bases, leaving 14 bases between the germline ends. About this clone: No antigen is known for it.

Study findings and constraints: The finding came from a later analysis; first-cohort TCR clusters tended to co-occur in the 110 or so validation repertoires. The study found most TCR sequences rare, yet found some public TCRs in many donors. The classifier reportedly diagnosed cytomegalovirus status with high specificity and sensitivity.

The chain uses TRBV10-3 and TRBJ2-3; D unclear. The receptor was derived from a woman aged 18-29 years in good health and CMV-seronegative. The specimen sequenced was PBMCs. The CDR3 loop is CAISEDLTSGDTQYF. Here the CDR3 DNA reads TGTGCCATCAGTGAGGACCTTACTTCGGGAGATACGCAGTATTTT.